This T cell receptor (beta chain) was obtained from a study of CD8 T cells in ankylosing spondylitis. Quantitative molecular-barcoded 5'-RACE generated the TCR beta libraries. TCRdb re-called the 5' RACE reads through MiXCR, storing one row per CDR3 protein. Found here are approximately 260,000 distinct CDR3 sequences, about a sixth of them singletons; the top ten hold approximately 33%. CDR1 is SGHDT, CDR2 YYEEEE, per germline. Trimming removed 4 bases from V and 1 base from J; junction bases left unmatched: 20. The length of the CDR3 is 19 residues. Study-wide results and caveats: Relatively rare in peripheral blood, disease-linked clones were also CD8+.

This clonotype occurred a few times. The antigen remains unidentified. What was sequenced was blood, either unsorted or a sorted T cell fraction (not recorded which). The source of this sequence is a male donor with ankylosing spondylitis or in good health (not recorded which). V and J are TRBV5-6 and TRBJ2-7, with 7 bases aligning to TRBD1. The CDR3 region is CASSPRGQQRRGESYEQYF. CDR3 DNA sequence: TGTGCCAGCAGCCCCCGGGGACAGCAGCGAAGGGGTGAGTCCTACGAGCAGTACTTC.